Listed below are T cell receptor beta chains from one sample, sequenced in a study of blood T cell repertoires in COVID-19. Assay: immunoSEQ multiplex PCR; the TCRdb copy retains only in-frame clones and omits some. The table records 200,000 to 300,000 clones, around 89% of them present only once. The sample consisted of PBMCs or T cells enriched from blood (not recorded which). The receptor source for this set is a woman aged 40 to 50 with acute COVID-19. CDR3s include the opening cysteine and the closing phenylalanine or tryptophan. Each record gives: V gene, clone size, D gene, J gene, CDR3 DNA, CDR3 protein. The D gene is left open where the match is weak. The size of a clone is reported for some rows only, either as once, few or many, or as a class for expanded clones.

TRBV2	-	-	TRBJ2-3	TGTGCCAGCCAAGGGGGCACAGATACGCAGTATTTT	CASQGGTDTQYF
TRBV7-3	few	-	TRBJ2-2	TGTGCCAGCAGCACTGACACCGGGGAGCTGTTTTTT	CASSTDTGELFF
TRBV10-3	-	-	TRBJ1-2	TGTGCCATCAGTCAGGGCAACTATGGCTACACCTTC	CAISQGNYGYTF
TRBV18	few	-	TRBJ1-5	TGTGCCAGCTCACCTACGGACAGCTACAATCAGCCCCAGCATTTT	CASSPTDSYNQPQHF
TRBV12-3/TRBV12-4	-	-	TRBJ1-3	TGTGCCAGCAGCTCCGGAAACACCATATATTTT	CASSSGNTIYF
TRBV7-9	-	TRBD2	TRBJ2-5	TGTGCCAGCAGCCCTCCGGCGGGAGTGGAGACCCAGTACTTC	CASSPPAGVETQYF
TRBV9	-	-	TRBJ2-2	TGTGCCAGCAAGCTGTCTGAACACACCGGGGAGCTGTTTTTT	CASKLSEHTGELFF
TRBV15	many	-	TRBJ1-1	TGTGCCACCAGCAGGGCATTGACAGTCAACACTGAAGCTTTCTTT	CATSRALTVNTEAFF
TRBV5-1	few	TRBD1	TRBJ1-6	TGCGCCAGCAGCGTGGGACAGGGAGATTCACCCCTCCACTTT	CASSVGQGDSPLHF
TRBV5-1	-	TRBD2	TRBJ2-6	TGCGCCAGCAGCTTGACTAGCGGTACTGGGGCCAACGTCCTGACTTTC	CASSLTSGTGANVLTF
TRBV7-9	-	-	TRBJ2-3	TGTGCCAGCAGCTTAGGGGGGCGGGAGTACACAGATACGCAGTATTTT	CASSLGGREYTDTQYF
TRBV7-6	-	TRBD2	TRBJ2-7	TGTGCCAGCAGCTTAGAGGGGGTAGTAGCGGGAGCCTACGAGCAGTACTTC	CASSLEGVVAGAYEQYF
TRBV28	-	TRBD2	TRBJ2-7	TGTGCCAGCAGTTTACCGACTAGCGGGAGAATCGAGCAGTACTTC	CASSLPTSGRIEQYF
TRBV28	-	TRBD1	TRBJ2-5	TGTGCCAGCAGTACCGGGACAGAAGAAAAAGAGACCCAGTACTTC	CASSTGTEEKETQYF
TRBV7-9	-	TRBD2	TRBJ2-7	TGTGCCAGCAGCTTAGCCAGCGGGGAATCCTACGAGCAGTACTTC	CASSLASGESYEQYF
TRBV11-3	-	TRBD1	TRBJ2-3	TGTGCCAGCAGCTCAGGACAGGGGGCCAACACAGATACGCAGTATTTT	CASSSGQGANTDTQYF
TRBV19	-	-	TRBJ2-1	TGTGCCAGTGGGACACCCTCCTCCTACAATGAGCAGTTCTTC	CASGTPSSYNEQFF